The next 18 T cell receptor beta chains were all read from a single sample in a study of T cells in Graves' hyperthyroidism and ophthalmopathy. The source material, RNA transcripts, was used to amplify TCR beta CDR3 regions. The TCR CDR3 was amplified in a first-round RT-PCR using the HTBI primer set. TCRdb re-derived calls from the multiplex PCR reads in MiXCR, one entry per CDR3 protein. The sample yields hundreds of thousands of distinct CDR3 sequences, about 35% seen once. Sequenced material: blood. These receptors originate from a woman between 40 and 50 years old with Graves' hyperthyroidism.

The CDR3 sequence is CSARDGGRDEKLFF. The CDR3, as DNA: TGCAGTGCTAGAGATGGGGGGCGCGATGAAAAACTGTTTTTT. The rearrangement uses TRBV20-1 and TRBJ1-4, with D possibly being TRBD1 (6 bases). CDR1 and CDR2 (germline): DFQATT, SNEGSKA (reference sequence). This CDR3 has 14 residues. V dropped 0 bases and J dropped 6 bases, with 11 bases sitting between them.

This clonotype was seen many times. The rearrangement links TRBV7-9 to TRBJ2-7, with D possibly TRBD1 on 7 matching bases. Germline loops: CDR1 SEHNR, CDR2 FQNEAQ (reference sequence). The CDR3 loop spans 15 amino acids. V gave up 4 bases and J gave up 7 bases, with 20 bases separating them. In DNA form, the CDR3 reads TGTGCCAGCAGCTCGCCGTCGGAGGGGGCGACTGAGCAGTACTTC. Translated: CASSSPSEGATEQYF.

This clonotype was picked up a small number of times. The chain links TRBV29-1 to TRBJ2-3; 7 nucleotides agree with TRBD1. The CDR3 is made up of 12 amino acids. The germline CDR1 and CDR2 sequences are SQVTM and ANQGSEA. With V trimmed by 4 bases and J by 3 bases, 1 base remained unmatched. CDR3 nucleotides: TGCAGCGTTGCAGGGGGAACAGATACGCAGTATTTT. Encoded protein: CSVAGGTDTQYF.

This clonotype was picked up many times. The V gene is TRBV15, the J gene TRBJ2-7; the D gene is possibly TRBD1 (6 bases). This CDR3 has 13 amino acids. The germline gives CDR1 LNHNV, CDR2 YYDKDF (reference sequence). V was clipped by 3 bases and J by 9 bases, with 15 bases between them. The CDR3 sequence: CATSSDRPNMQYF. CDR3 nucleotides: TGTGCCACCAGCAGTGACAGGCCTAACATGCAGTACTTC. Full variable domain (remainder filled in from reference TRBV15 and TRBJ2-7): DAMVIQNPRYQVTQFGKPVTLSCSQTLNHNVMYWYQQKSSQAPKLLFHYYDKDFNNEADTPDNFQSRRPNTSFCFLDIRSPGLGDTAMYLCATSSDRPNMQYFGPGTRLTVT.

This clonotype was seen a handful of times. V and J are TRBV5-8 and TRBJ1-4; D not resolved. V lost 1 base and J lost 0, with 7 bases in between. Germline assignment: CDR1 SGHTS and CDR2 YDEGEE. There are 15 residues in the CDR3. Here the CDR3 reads CASSLNGATNEKLFF. DNA of the CDR3: TGTGCCAGCAGCTTGAACGGTGCAACTAATGAAAAACTGTTTTTT.

A single count supports this clonotype. This rearrangement joins TRBV29-1 to TRBJ2-5; the D gene is possibly TRBD2 (5 bases). CDR1 is SQVTM and CDR2 is ANQGSEA in the germline V gene. The CDR3 length is 12 residues. The V gene lost 8 bases and the J gene lost 2 bases, with 12 bases spanning the gap. The CDR3 sequence: CSLRRGQETQYF. The CDR3 region has the DNA TGCAGCTTGAGACGGGGACAAGAGACCCAGTACTTC.

This clonotype was detected ten times or more. The chain links TRBV19 to TRBJ1-2; weak D call: TRBD1 (5 bases). CDR1 and CDR2 (germline): LNHDA, SQIVND (reference sequence). Trimming removed 7 bases from V and 1 base from J, with 13 bases in between. This CDR3 region has 14 residues. The CDR3 is CASTLQGSNYGYTF. Here the CDR3 DNA reads TGTGCCAGTACTCTTCAGGGCAGTAACTATGGCTACACCTTC.

This clonotype was seen ten or more times. This rearrangement joins TRBV24-1 to TRBJ2-2; D unclear. The CDR3 sequence is 15 residues long. V lost 3 bases to trimming and J lost 8 bases, with 15 bases between them. Germline CDR1 and CDR2: KGHDR and SFDVKD. CDR3 amino acids: CATSDPRAVGGELFF. CDR3 nucleotides: TGTGCCACCAGTGATCCCCGAGCTGTAGGGGGGGAGCTGTTTTTT.

The chain couples TRBV14 to TRBJ1-6; D call uncertain. Trimming shortened V by 4 bases and J by 8 bases, and 6 bases separated the two germline ends. Germline V CDR1 and CDR2: SGHDN, FVKESK. This CDR3 is 12 amino acids long. The CDR3 region is CASSPFDSPLHF. CDR3 DNA sequence: TGTGCCAGCAGCCCTTTCGATTCACCCCTCCACTTT.

V is TRBV7-8 and J is TRBJ2-7; TRBD2 agrees at 10 bases. V was pared by 5 bases and J by 7 bases, with 14 bases of the junction left unmatched. CDR3 length equals 16 residues. The V gene's germline CDR1 is SGHVS and CDR2 FQNEAQ. The CDR3 is CASSRSGSGGAREQYF. CDR3 sequence (DNA): TGTGCCAGCAGCCGTTCTGGGAGCGGGGGGGCCAGGGAGCAGTACTTC. Full variable domain (outside the CDR3, taken from reference TRBV7-8 and TRBJ2-7): GAGVSQSPRYKVAKRGQDVALRCDPISGHVSLFWYQQALGQGPEFLTYFQNEAQLDKSGLPSDRFFAERPEGSVSTLKIQRTQQEDSAVYLCASSRSGSGGAREQYFGPGTRLTVT.

This clonotype was found many times. V gene TRBV19 combines with J gene TRBJ2-7; D not resolved. Germline loops: CDR1 LNHDA, CDR2 SQIVND (reference sequence). Trimming removed 3 bases at V and 8 bases at J, with 11 bases between. The CDR3 is 12 residues long. The CDR3 here is CASSMEGSQQYF. As DNA, the CDR3 is TGTGCCAGTAGTATGGAAGGTAGCCAGCAGTACTTC.

This clonotype was seen a handful of times. V gene TRBV20-1 combines with J gene TRBJ2-3, with 9 positions matching TRBD2. The V gene end was trimmed by 3 bases and the J gene end by 3 bases; junction bases not matched to a gene: 13. Germline assignment: CDR1 DFQATT and CDR2 SNEGSKA (reference sequence). CDR3 length: 17 residues. CDR3 in amino acids: CSASGSWAGGSTDTQYF. The DNA of the CDR3 is TGCAGTGCTAGTGGTTCTTGGGCGGGAGGGTCTACAGATACGCAGTATTTT.

The chain uses TRBV4-1 and TRBJ1-6; no reliable D call. This CDR3 has 15 amino acids. In germline, CDR1 is MGHRA, CDR2 YSYEKL. Trimming pared 1 base from V and 9 bases from J, leaving 13 bases between. The chain's CDR3 is CASSQASVGVSPLHF. CDR3 in DNA: TGCGCCAGCAGCCAAGCAAGTGTCGGGGTTTCACCCCTCCACTTT.

In regard to this clonotype: Being one base from a much bigger clone, this may be a read error. J is TRBJ1-3 and V is TRBV24-1, with 8 bases identical to TRBD1. CDR1 is KGHDR and CDR2 is SFDVKD in the germline V gene. The CDR3 has 16 amino acids. Trimming at V came to 5 bases and at J to 0 bases, leaving 5 bases not matched to a gene. The DNA for the CDR3 is TGTGCCACCAGTGCTGGGGGACAGGCCTCTGGAAACACCATATATTTT. It is translated as CATSAGGQASGNTIYF.

This clonotype was seen a few times. An end of the junction does not agree with germline; a read error may underlie this. The chain couples TRBV10-3 to TRBJ1-1; possible D gene TRBD1, 5 bases. CDR1 ENHRY and CDR2 SYGVKD come from the germline V gene. The CDR3 runs to 14 residues. The CDR3 reads CASSYGTQTGGAFF. In DNA form, the CDR3 reads TGTGCCAGCAGTTACGGGACCCAAACGGGGGGAGCTTTCTTT.

The genes are TRBV30 and TRBJ2-5; TRBD1 matches 9 bases. After removal of 5 bases from V and 6 bases from J, the junction contained 7 bases not matched to a gene. There are 13 residues in the CDR3. CDR1 GTSNPN and CDR2 SVGIG come from the germline V gene (reference sequence). The CDR3, as DNA: TGTGCCTGGTCGTTGGGACAGGGAAAGACCCAGTACTTC. As protein: CAWSLGQGKTQYF.

CDR3 in DNA: TGTGCCAGCAGCCAAGGTCTAAGTAGCAATCAGCCCCAGCATTTT. It codes for CASSQGLSSNQPQHF. The rearrangement joins TRBV3-1 to TRBJ1-5; D unresolved. The CDR3 is 15 amino acids. Trimming took 1 base from V and 0 from J, leaving 7 bases between them. Germline values: CDR1 LGHDT, CDR2 YNNKEL (reference sequence). Full variable domain (missing parts from reference TRBV3-1 and TRBJ1-5): DTAVSQTPKYLVTQMGNDKSIKCEQNLGHDTMYWYKQDSKKFLKIMFSYNNKELIINETVPNRFSPKSPDKAHLNLHINSLELGDSAVYFCASSQGLSSNQPQHFGDGTRLSIL.

The rearrangement uses TRBV19 and TRBJ1-6; D unresolved. The CDR3 runs to 12 residues. The V end was cut by 7 bases, the J end by 7 bases, with 8 bases between. Germline-derived CDR1 and CDR2 are LNHDA and SQIVND (reference sequence). The CDR3 bases are TGTGCCAGTAACTTACAAAATTCACCCCTCCACTTT. Its protein is CASNLQNSPLHF.